Included here is one TCR beta chain sequence, with context. Its cognate antigen has yet to be identified. Base qualities are not at hand, and no much larger clone is one base apart. Whole blood was collected in K2EDTA tubes by collaborating institutions according to the institutions' own protocols. Collaborator samples were shipped for TCRbeta analysis as frozen whole blood, isolated PBMCs, or DNA extracted from either sample type. The data were obtained in a study of blood T cell repertoires in COVID-19 (dated by TCRdb to about 2020). Regarding the complete study: Samples from collaborators originated in the United States, Italy and Spain and spanned both the acute and convalescent phases of COVID-19. Where HLA class I and class II types were available, the types were taken from metadata supplied by the sample provider, not from assay-based typing. The material from the prospective study consisted of cDNA or gDNA derived from T cells, B-cell-depleted T cells, or PBMCs. A freely available public database, intended as a resource for researchers studying the immune response to SARS-CoV-2, is where the repertoires were released. Deeply sampled blood TCRbeta repertoires from subjects exposed to, actively infected with, or recovered from COVID-19 were included in the dataset. A de-identified subject ID, COVID-19 status, age in years and sex were almost always included in the sample metadata. Samples came from the ongoing ImmuneRACE study (first 160 participants) plus 1,254 subjects from 6 global collaborators.

The immunoSEQ Assay, a bias-controlled multiplex PCR, was used to amplify TCRbeta CDR3 regions from genomic DNA. Per the authors' processing: Nucleated cell counts per sample were estimated from amplification of reference gene primers within the assay. Sequence reads were collapsed and filtered to measure the absolute abundance of every unique TCRbeta CDR3 rearrangement. For each sample, productive Simpson clonality was calculated by taking the square root of Simpson's diversity index across productive rearrangements. This is the immuneACCESS table as TCRdb keeps it, with only in-frame sequences that have V and J called. A part of the clones is gone; compared with another copy, unresolved V genes explain less than half, and the rest is unexplained. V, J and clone size reflect that table, while D and trimming were determined from the DNA. Recorded for this sample are 150,000 to 200,000 clones; over 75% of them occurred a single time. 11% of the sample comes from the top ten.

Reading from cysteine to phenylalanine, the CDR3 counts 14 amino acids. The DNA shown is the 42-base CDR3, in frame from base 1. V is pruned by 4 bases and J by 2 bases, leaving 3 bases of the junction without a gene match. Looking up the germline V gene yields CDR1 SGDLS and CDR2 YYNGEE. Beyond this particular receptor, the publication reports: The amount of clinical and demographic metadata varied by source and participant and was provided uncurated.

The sequence was obtained from a human donor in a cohort sampled during active COVID-19. The rearranged segments are TRBV9 and TRBJ1-2; TRBD1 fits 9 bases in the junction. Input material: peripheral blood. The DNA reads TGTGCCAGCAGCACAGGGGGCAGCAACTATGGCTACACCTTC. Translated, this gives CASSTGGSNYGYTF.